This T cell receptor (beta chain) appears in the sequencing data of a study of CD8 T cells in ankylosing spondylitis. TCRdb reanalysed the 5' RACE reads using MiXCR and keeps one entry per CDR3 protein. This sample yields about 460,000 distinct CDR3 sequences, of which about 5.7% are seen a single time; roughly 3.5% belongs to the top ten. The study, taken as a whole, reports: Several highly homologous variants formed a TCR beta motif that appeared characteristic of ankylosing spondylitis blood.

Worth noting for this clonotype: Its target is not known.

The CDR3 spans 16 residues. V lost 3 bases, J lost 2 bases, and 9 bases stayed unmatched. The chain employs TRBV12-3 or TRBV12-4 and TRBJ2-7, with 8 positions matching TRBD1. The specimen sequenced was blood, either unsorted or a sorted T cell fraction (not recorded which). The sequence was collected from a male donor with ankylosing spondylitis. The CDR3 region is CASSFTQTGATYEQYF. The CDR3 DNA reads as TGTGCCAGCAGTTTCACCCAGACAGGGGCAACCTACGAGCAGTACTTC.